The rows below give T cell receptor beta chains drawn from one sample of a study of cytomegalovirus exposure and HLA in healthy donors. Profiling relied on immunoSEQ multiplex PCR, and the TCRdb table lists in-frame clones only, not all of them. Of more than 250,000 clones listed, 86% are singletons. Input material: PBMCs. The receptors shown here come from a woman aged 18-35 years in good health and CMV-seronegative. Each CDR3 is given with its conserved first and last residue. A D gene is named only where the DNA matches it firmly. Rows may omit the clone size; those that give it use once, few, many or a size class.

d_gene,j_gene,len,v_gene,abundance,CDR3aa,CDR3nt
TRBD1,TRBJ2-7,14,TRBV7-3,NA,CASSFSGGSYEQYF,TGTGCCAGCAGCTTTTCAGGGGGCTCCTACGAGCAGTACTTC
NA,TRBJ1-2,12,TRBV4-3,NA,CASSQGFGGYTF,TGCGCCAGCAGCCAAGGGTTTGGCGGCTACACCTTC
NA,TRBJ1-5,12,TRBV2,NA,CASSLQGQPQHF,TGTGCCAGCAGTCTTCAGGGTCAGCCCCAGCATTTT
NA,TRBJ2-1,14,TRBV27,NA,CASSLTPPYNEQFF,TGTGCCAGCAGTTTAACACCCCCCTACAATGAGCAGTTCTTC
NA,TRBJ2-2,17,TRBV2,NA,CASSVGFGESGTGELFF,TGTGCCAGCAGTGTAGGCTTCGGGGAGTCCGGCACCGGGGAGCTGTTTTTT
NA,TRBJ2-7,18,TRBV28,NA,CASSSFLREERTIYEQYF,TGTGCCAGCTCATCCTTTCTCAGGGAAGAGAGGACTATCTACGAGCAGTACTTC
NA,TRBJ1-5,13,TRBV11-2,NA,CASSSRLGQPQHF,TGTGCCAGCAGCTCACGACTTGGTCAGCCCCAGCATTTT
TRBD1,TRBJ2-1,15,TRBV9,NA,CASRIQDRGDGEQFF,TGTGCCAGCAGGATCCAGGACAGGGGTGATGGTGAGCAGTTCTTC
TRBD2,TRBJ2-2,16,TRBV19,NA,CASTLTTAGVVGELFF,TGTGCCAGTACCCTCACCACGGCGGGAGTGGTCGGGGAGCTGTTTTTT
TRBD2,TRBJ2-2,17,TRBV5-1,NA,CASSRAQAGDITGELFF,TGCGCCAGCAGCCGTGCCCAAGCGGGAGATATTACCGGGGAGCTGTTTTTT
NA,TRBJ1-2,11,TRBV19,NA,CASYRDFGYTF,TGTGCCAGCTACAGGGATTTTGGCTACACCTTC
TRBD1,TRBJ1-3,15,TRBV5-1,NA,CASSGTGVTGNTIYF,TGCGCCAGCAGCGGGACAGGGGTCACTGGAAACACCATATATTTT
NA,TRBJ2-2,14,TRBV15,NA,CATSRAQTGGELFF,TGTGCCACCAGCAGAGCCCAGACCGGGGGGGAGCTGTTTTTT
TRBD1,TRBJ1-3,15,TRBV2,NA,CASSEGQASGNTIYF,TGTGCCAGCAGTGAGGGACAGGCCTCTGGAAACACCATATATTTT
TRBD2,TRBJ2-1,17,TRBV5-6,NA,CASSFPGDLSGRNEQFF,TGTGCCAGCAGCTTCCCCGGGGACCTTAGCGGGAGGAATGAGCAGTTCTTC
NA,TRBJ2-7,14,TRBV5-1,NA,CASSFEGGPYEQYF,TGCGCCAGCAGCTTTGAAGGGGGACCTTACGAGCAGTACTTC
TRBD1,TRBJ1-2,14,TRBV7-8,once,CASSTGPGGNGYTF,TGTGCCAGCAGCACAGGACCAGGGGGTAATGGCTACACCTTC
NA,TRBJ2-3,16,TRBV5-1,NA,CASSLMASASTDTQYF,TGCGCCAGCAGCTTGATGGCTAGCGCGAGCACAGATACGCAGTATTTT
TRBD2,TRBJ2-7,15,TRBV28,NA,CASSLGGLAPHEQYF,TGTGCCAGCAGTTTAGGCGGACTAGCTCCCCACGAGCAGTACTTC
TRBD2,TRBJ2-5,17,TRBV30,NA,CAWSAGPGLAGEETQYF,TGTGCCTGGAGTGCCGGCCCGGGACTAGCGGGAGAAGAGACCCAGTACTTC
TRBD2,TRBJ2-1,18,TRBV4-3,NA,CASSQSSGRFSSYNEQFF,TGCGCCAGCAGCCAATCTAGCGGGAGATTCAGCTCCTACAATGAGCAGTTCTTC
TRBD1,TRBJ1-5,15,TRBV4-1,NA,CASSQEQGIGEPQHF,TGCGCCAGCAGCCAAGAACAGGGGATTGGAGAGCCCCAGCATTTT
TRBD1,TRBJ1-2,13,TRBV19,many,CASSDRVRSGYTF,TGTGCCAGTAGTGACAGGGTGAGAAGTGGCTACACCTTC
TRBD2,TRBJ2-3,18,TRBV5-1,NA,CASSLGLTSGHSTDTQYF,TGCGCCAGCAGCTTGGGTCTCACTAGCGGGCATAGCACAGATACGCAGTATTTT
NA,TRBJ2-5,12,TRBV29-1,NA,CSVAQPQETQYF,TGCAGCGTTGCACAGCCCCAAGAGACCCAGTACTTC
NA,TRBJ1-2,15,TRBV19,NA,CASSGAGRVGYGYTF,TGTGCCAGTAGTGGAGCGGGTCGGGTTGGCTATGGCTACACCTTC
NA,TRBJ2-5,13,TRBV10-3,NA,CAIRLADQETQYF,TGTGCCATCAGGCTAGCAGACCAAGAGACCCAGTACTTC
TRBD2,TRBJ2-5,13,TRBV7-6,NA,CASQRGREETQYF,TGTGCCAGCCAGCGGGGGCGGGAGGAGACCCAGTACTTC
TRBD1,TRBJ1-2,16,TRBV6-1,NA,CASSGGQGRWDYGYTF,TGTGCCAGCAGTGGGGGACAGGGTCGGTGGGACTATGGCTACACCTTC
TRBD2,TRBJ2-5,13,TRBV11-3,NA,CASSQGAGETQYF,TGTGCCAGCAGTCAAGGAGCGGGGGAGACCCAGTACTTC
NA,TRBJ2-3,16,TRBV5-1,NA,CASSLNLRTSGDTQYF,TGCGCCAGCAGCCTTAACCTACGGACGAGCGGGGATACGCAGTATTTT